Included here is one T cell receptor (beta chain) sequence, with context. The table lists this clonotype with a few counts. Its specific antigen is unknown. No qualities accompany the bases; no much larger clone lies one base away. This specimen belongs to a study of identical twins (dated by TCRdb to the mid-2010s). Regarding the research as a whole: The study deep-sequenced TCR alpha and beta repertoires from monozygotic twins, unrelated adults of various ages and cord blood to test whether fetal clonotypes persist. To rule out contamination, the twin experiments were replicated at different times with different library preparation protocols. The research as a whole found: Conclusions relied on cross-sectional statistical analysis, since the same donors could not be followed over many years. In monozygotic twins, recombination models systematically underestimated out-of-frame TCR alpha sharing, but the models matched the sharing seen between unrelated individuals. Zero-insertion analyses could be partly confounded by invariant T cells such as MAIT and iNKT, though diverse VJ usage argued against such confounding for most clonotypes. Compared with coincidental sharing between unrelated individuals, an excess of low generation-probability sequences was observed among out-of-frame TCR alpha sequences shared between twins. The excess sharing between twins in beta out-of-frame sequences was weaker because fewer shared sequences reduced the signal-to-noise ratio. Abundant cord blood beta clonotypes had fewer insertions, young adult naive repertoires showed a similar but weaker trend, and memory repertoires showed no such trend.

Library construction relied on 5' RACE. Sequencing was performed on an Illumina HiSeq 2000. Template switching introduced a universal primer binding site; the final cDNA contained a unique molecular identifier, enabling accurate counting of TCR cDNA molecules. First-strand cDNA for TCR alpha and beta chains was synthesized from specific primers in the conserved constant-segment region. Each cDNA library was double barcoded, with a SMART-Mk sample barcode plus Illumina barcodes, to control for contamination. TruSeq adapter sequences and Illumina sample barcodes were added in two successive PCR steps. TCR alpha and beta cDNA libraries were sequenced on the Illumina HiSeq platform with custom primers. The study's own analysis went as follows. MiGEC processed the raw reads to extract unique molecular identifiers, while MiXCR was used to determine the CDR3 positions. Recombination models were inferred per individual with the repgenHMM and IGoR tools using an EM algorithm. The tcR package in R was used for shared clonotype analysis, with sharing normalized by the product of cloneset sizes. To study raw recombination free of thymic and clonal selection effects, out-of-frame nonproductive sequences were analyzed. The public reads were reanalyzed by TCRdb: fastp trimming at Q25, MiXCR alignment, in-frame beta chains only. For every CDR3 protein sequence, its rows merge into one entry that carries the most common genes and DNA. The V and J calls were not made by the authors but by TCRdb's processing. Across this sample there are under 500,000 distinct CDR3 sequences, with about 13% seen only once. Jointly, the top ten make up about 0.97% of the sample.

V and J lose 5 bases and 5 bases, and a span of 12 bases separates them. The CDR3 holds 12 amino acids from the cysteine to the phenylalanine. Of the read, only the CDR3 DNA is kept; its 36 bases are in frame from base 1. From a lookup of the germline V gene (reference sequence), CDR1 and CDR2 are DFQATT and SNEGSKA. Only healthy Caucasian donors were included. Three pairs of female monozygotic twins, all aged about 18 to 30 years, were included in the twin cohort. Positive isolation kits from Invitrogen were used to isolate the CD4+ and CD8+ T cell populations. The sample was also reused in another study, on yellow fever vaccine responses in identical twins. As that second study puts it: The authors reported that the T cell response to vaccination in identical twins appeared partly convergent and partly personalized. Focusing on identical twins, the study followed the T cell clones that responded to the vaccine, and did so with precision.

The TCR was taken from a woman under 30 in good health. The sequencing input was CD4+ T cells sorted from blood. The chain links TRBV20-1 with TRBJ2-5, and perhaps TRBD2 as D gene, on 6 matching bases. At the DNA level, the sequence is TGCAGTGCTGAGACTAGGTGGGAGACCCAGTACTTC. Translated, it reads CSAETRWETQYF.